Following are 32 T cell receptor beta chains from one sample sequenced in a study of T-cell reconstitution after alpha-beta-depleted transplantation in children. Preparation of the TCRbeta library used unique molecular identifiers. MiXCR was run by TCRdb on the PCR reads, yielding one entry per CDR3 protein. The sample consists of roughly 170,000 distinct CDR3 sequences, about 6.3% of them appearing once. The sequencing here drew on PBMCs from the stem cell graft donor, taken from the stem cell graft. The receptors were sampled from a human donor who donated a stem cell graft to a child with Wiskott-Aldrich syndrome.

This clonotype has ten or more counts. This sequence joins TRBV6-5 and TRBJ2-7; TRBD1 agrees at 9 bases. Germline lookup yields CDR1 MNHEY and CDR2 SVGAGI. This CDR3 spans 16 amino acids. The V segment lost 1 base and the J segment 1 base; nucleotides outside the gene matches: 5. CDR3 protein: CASSYWGQGKSYEQYF. For the CDR3, the DNA is TGTGCCAGCAGTTACTGGGGACAGGGAAAATCCTACGAGCAGTACTTC.

This clonotype was detected many times. This chain uses TRBV5-1 with TRBJ2-1, with 10 bases aligning to TRBD1. The CDR3 sequence is 15 residues long. The germline CDR1 and CDR2 sequences are SGHRS and YFSETQ. V lost 4 bases, J lost 7 bases, and 8 bases stayed unmatched. CDR3 sequence reads: CASSQGTGAGNEQFF. CDR3 coding DNA: TGCGCCAGCAGCCAAGGGACAGGGGCAGGGAATGAGCAGTTCTTC. Based on the CDR3 plus reference TRBV5-1 and TRBJ2-1, the full variable domain is KAGVTQTPRYLIKTRGQQVTLSCSPISGHRSVSWYQQTPGQGLQFLFEYFSETQRNKGNFPGRFSGRQFSNSRSEMNVSTLELGDSALYLCASSQGTGAGNEQFFGPGTRLTVL.

CDR3 residues: CASSQEYPDTQYF. The CDR3 DNA sequence: TGTGCCAGCAGCCAAGAATATCCAGATACGCAGTATTTT. The genes are TRBV3-1 and TRBJ2-3; D call uncertain. This CDR3 region has 13 residues. The V gene lost 0 bases and the J gene lost 4 bases, with 5 bases spanning the gap. Looked up from germline, CDR1 is LGHDT and CDR2 is YNNKEL (reference sequence).

This clonotype has just a few counts. The V gene is TRBV5-1, the J gene TRBJ2-1, with D perhaps matching TRBD2 (6 bases). The germline V and J ends were trimmed by 4 bases and 6 bases, with 14 bases remaining between them. Germline values: CDR1 SGHRS, CDR2 YFSETQ. This CDR3 spans 14 amino acids. Written as DNA, the CDR3 is TGCGCCAGCAGCAACCGGGACTTCATCAATGAGCAGTTCTTC. It specifies CASSNRDFINEQFF.

This clonotype showed up many times. The V and J genes are TRBV12-3 or TRBV12-4 and TRBJ1-2; possibly TRBD1 for D (5 bases). Trimming removed 6 bases at V and 4 bases at J, with 12 bases between. The CDR3 is made up of 13 amino acids. The CDR3 sequence is CASSFPRGYGYTF. DNA of the CDR3: TGTGCCAGCAGCTTCCCAAGGGGCTATGGCTACACCTTC.

This clonotype was recorded many times. The chain uses TRBV5-6 and TRBJ2-7; 8 bases align to TRBD2. The CDR3 covers 15 residues. Germline V gene sequence: CDR1 SGHDT, CDR2 YYEEEE. The trim removed 0 bases at V and 3 bases at J, leaving 5 bases unmatched. In nucleotides, the CDR3 is TGTGCCAGCAGCTTGGGGGTAGCGGGGTTCTACGAGCAGTACTTC. Translation gives CASSLGVAGFYEQYF.

This clonotype was observed many times. The chain joins TRBV7-2 to TRBJ2-1; D call uncertain. CDR1 and CDR2 from the germline V gene are SGHTA and FQGNSA. The CDR3 consists of 12 residues. V lost 6 bases, J lost 4 bases, and 7 bases lay in between. The CDR3 DNA sequence: TGTGCCAGCAGTCGGATTTACAATGAGCAGTTCTTC. Protein product: CASSRIYNEQFF.

This clonotype was found once. This chain joins TRBV20-1 and TRBJ2-5, with 9 bases lining up with TRBD2. Germline values: CDR1 DFQATT, CDR2 SNEGSKA (reference sequence). Trimming removed 5 bases from V and 2 bases from J; junction bases left unmatched: 15. The CDR3 extends over 17 amino acids. The DNA for the CDR3 is TGCAGTGCTGGGGGGCTGGCGGGAGGGCCTAGGCAAGAGACCCAGTACTTC. Protein sequence: CSAGGLAGGPRQETQYF.

This clonotype was counted ten times or more. CDR3 coding DNA: TGTGCCAGTAGTTCAAGGACCGGGACAGGGACCTACGAGCAGTACTTC. Its translation is CASSSRTGTGTYEQYF. This sequence joins TRBV19 and TRBJ2-7, with 9 nucleotides matching TRBD1. Germline values: CDR1 LNHDA, CDR2 SQIVND (reference sequence). J lost 2 bases, V lost 5 bases, and 10 bases had no gene match. The CDR3 totals 16 residues. Full variable domain (remainder filled in from reference TRBV19 and TRBJ2-7): DGGITQSPKYLFRKEGQNVTLSCEQNLNHDAMYWYRQDPGQGLRLIYYSQIVNDFQKGDIAEGYSVSREKKESFPLTVTSAQKNPTAFYLCASSSRTGTGTYEQYFGPGTRLTVT.

The sample holds a few counts of this clonotype. V gene TRBV2 combines with J gene TRBJ2-7, with D perhaps matching TRBD1 or TRBD2 (5 bases each). CDR3 length: 15 residues. Trimming took off 4 bases at V and 7 bases at J, with 20 bases between the two ends. Germline CDR1 reads SNHLY; CDR2 reads FYNNEI. In DNA form, the CDR3 reads TGTGCCAGCAGTGGGGACCTCGCCGGGTATAAGGAGCAGTACTTC. Protein sequence: CASSGDLAGYKEQYF.

The chain links TRBV5-1 to TRBJ1-1; the match to TRBD1 covers 9 bases. This CDR3 comprises 15 residues. CDR1 and CDR2 (germline): SGHRS, YFSETQ. V lost 6 bases, J lost 8 bases, and 14 bases stayed unmatched. CDR3 in DNA: TGCGCCAGCACTAAGGGACAGGGACATAATGCCGAAGCTTTCTTT. This translates into CASTKGQGHNAEAFF.

The rearrangement links TRBV7-2 to TRBJ1-1, with D tentatively TRBD1 (5 bases). V lost 5 bases and J 5 bases, leaving 15 bases between the germline ends. This CDR3 has 14 residues. From germline, CDR1 is SGHTA and CDR2 FQGNSA. CDR3 protein: CASSMTAVGTEAFF. The CDR3 coding sequence is TGTGCCAGCAGCATGACAGCTGTCGGGACTGAAGCTTTCTTT.

At least ten counts were recorded for this clonotype. The CDR3 loop is CSARLGSTDTQYF. CDR3 DNA sequence: TGCAGTGCTAGATTGGGCAGCACAGATACGCAGTATTTT. J is TRBJ2-3 and V is TRBV20-1; the D is unclear. Germline CDR1 and CDR2: DFQATT and SNEGSKA (reference sequence). The CDR3 totals 13 residues. V shed 2 bases and J shed 0 bases, with 6 bases lying between them.

This clonotype was found many times. V and J are TRBV6-1 and TRBJ2-1, with D perhaps matching TRBD1 or TRBD2 (5 bases each). This CDR3 contains 14 residues. Germline assignment: CDR1 MNHNS and CDR2 SASEGT. Trimming removed 6 bases at V and 4 bases at J, with 13 bases between. Here the CDR3 DNA reads TGTGCCAGCAGCCCGGGACGAGGATACAATGAGCAGTTCTTC. As protein: CASSPGRGYNEQFF.

Many counts were recorded for this clonotype. The chain carries TRBV29-1 and TRBJ2-3, with D uncertain. V was pared by 2 bases and J by 6 bases, with 12 bases between. This CDR3 comprises 13 residues. Germline lookup yields CDR1 SQVTM and CDR2 ANQGSEA. CDR3 sequence (DNA): TGCAGCGTTGAATATGTGCGTGCCGATACGCAGTATTTT. Protein: CSVEYVRADTQYF.

This clonotype has at least ten counts. CDR3 sequence: CASSEYLEVKEQFF. The CDR3 DNA sequence: TGTGCCAGCAGTGAATATCTCGAGGTAAAAGAGCAGTTCTTC. The genes are TRBV2 and TRBJ2-1; no clear D. CDR1 is SNHLY and CDR2 is FYNNEI in the germline V gene. This CDR3 has 14 amino acids. V lost 2 bases and J lost 10, with 15 bases in between.

This clonotype was seen repeatedly, ten times or more. This chain connects TRBV11-2 to TRBJ1-6; D gene ambiguous. This CDR3 contains 14 residues. Germline CDR1 is SGHAT and CDR2 is FQNNGV. Trimming shortened V by 5 bases and J by 10 bases, and 15 bases separated the two germline ends. Here the CDR3 DNA reads TGTGCCAGCAGCGTGGAGGGTTTAAAATCACCCCTCCACTTT. Protein product: CASSVEGLKSPLHF.

This clonotype was picked up many times. This sequence joins TRBV25-1 and TRBJ2-6; TRBD2 might be the D (6 bases). This CDR3 comprises 15 residues. Germline V gene data show CDR1 as MGHDK and CDR2 as SYGVNS. The ends were cut back, 2 bases at V and 3 bases at J, with 8 bases in the middle. This chain's CDR3 is CASSEGGVGANVLTF. DNA for the CDR3: TGTGCCAGCAGTGAAGGCGGGGTTGGGGCCAACGTCCTGACTTTC.

This clonotype was seen a few times. The DNA for the CDR3 is TGTGCCAGCAGCTTAGGGCTAGCGGGGGGAGGGGTCCGTTCCTACAATGAGCAGTTCTTC. Its translation is CASSLGLAGGGVRSYNEQFF. The chain combines TRBV7-2 with TRBJ2-1; TRBD2 agrees at 11 bases. The CDR3 is made up of 20 amino acids. The junction had 12 bases not matched to a gene; V was cut back by 1 base and J by 1 base. The germline CDR1 and CDR2 sequences are SGHTA and FQGNSA.

This clonotype was counted only a few times. V is TRBV12-3 or TRBV12-4 and J is TRBJ2-7; D possibly corresponds to TRBD2 (7 bases). V dropped 6 bases and J dropped 7 bases, with 19 bases sitting between them. There are 14 residues in the CDR3. CDR3 loop: CASSLGGAVREQYF. CDR3 nucleotide sequence: TGTGCCAGCAGCCTGGGGGGGGCCGTTCGGGAGCAGTACTTC.

This clonotype has a count of ten or more. The V gene is TRBV29-1, the J gene TRBJ1-5, with 7 bases lining up with TRBD1. Germline CDR1 reads SQVTM; CDR2 reads ANQGSEA. The CDR3 extends over 13 amino acids. The ends lost 4 bases at V and 3 bases at J; junction bases unmatched: 3. In DNA, the CDR3 is TGCAGCGTTGGAGGGGGCATCAATCAGCCCCAGCATTTT. Encoded protein: CSVGGGINQPQHF.

The table lists this clonotype with many counts. The V and J genes are TRBV5-1 and TRBJ2-1; 9 bases are shared with TRBD2. Germline CDR1 reads SGHRS; CDR2 reads YFSETQ. CDR3 length equals 15 residues. J gave up 4 bases and V 4 bases, and 6 bases lay outside the gene matches. CDR3 in amino acids: CASSAGLANYNEQFF. CDR3 DNA sequence: TGCGCCAGCAGCGCCGGACTAGCGAATTACAATGAGCAGTTCTTC.

The sample holds many counts of this clonotype. The rearrangement uses TRBV20-1 and TRBJ2-3; TRBD2 agrees at 9 bases. The CDR3 runs to 16 residues. Trimming removed 0 bases from V and 4 bases from J; junction bases left unmatched: 8. Per the germline V gene, CDR1 is DFQATT and CDR2 is SNEGSKA (reference sequence). The CDR3, as DNA: TGCAGTGCTAGAGATCCGGCGGGAGGGGCGGCAGATACGCAGTATTTT. This codes for CSARDPAGGAADTQYF.

For this clonotype: The germline gene is not matched at one end of the junction; a read error may be the cause. The V call is TRBV7-8, the J call TRBJ2-5; D is unclear. CDR3 length: 13 residues. Germline V gives CDR1 SGHVS, CDR2 FQNEAQ. The DNA for the CDR3 is TGTGCCAGCAGCTTAGCGATTCAAGGGACCCAGTACTTC. Translating it yields CASSLAIQGTQYF. The full variable domain, its missing parts supplied by reference TRBV7-8 and TRBJ2-5, is GAGVSQSPRYKVAKRGQDVALRCDPISGHVSLFWYQQALGQGPEFLTYFQNEAQLDKSGLPSDRFFAERPEGSVSTLKIQRTQQEDSAVYLCASSLAIQGTQYFGPGTRLLVL.

This clonotype came up many times. The chain recombines TRBV29-1 with TRBJ2-3; 11 nucleotides agree with TRBD2. CDR3 length: 14 amino acids. Losses at the gene ends were 7 bases for V and 2 bases for J; bases not matched to a gene: 5. CDR1 SQVTM and CDR2 ANQGSEA come from the germline V gene. The CDR3 bases are TGCAGCGGTAGACTAGCGGGATTCACAGATACGCAGTATTTT. Its protein product is CSGRLAGFTDTQYF.

This clonotype was picked up many times. The chain combines TRBV27 with TRBJ2-7; 12 positions agree with TRBD2. Unmatched junction bases numbered 0, after V lost 6 bases and J lost 3 bases. This CDR3 contains 13 residues. Germline CDR1 and CDR2: MNHEY and SMNVEV (reference sequence). The CDR3 spells CASRLAGGYEQYF. CDR3 bases: TGTGCCAGCAGACTAGCGGGAGGCTACGAGCAGTACTTC.

As regards this clonotype: One junction end disagrees with the germline gene, perhaps due to a read error. The genes are TRBV7-8 and TRBJ2-2, with D possibly being TRBD1 (5 bases). Per germline, CDR1 SGHVS and CDR2 FQNEAQ. CDR3 length: 18 amino acids. The CDR3 nucleotides read TGTACCAGCAGCTTAATAAGGTCCGGGCAGGGTGCCACCGGGGAGCTGTTTTTT. Translating it yields CTSSLIRSGQGATGELFF.

This clonotype was seen a handful of times. The rearrangement uses TRBV7-2 and TRBJ1-1, with a possible D match to TRBD1 (5 bases). The germline gives CDR1 SGHTA, CDR2 FQGNSA. V gave up 4 bases and J gave up 4 bases, with 13 bases separating them. CDR3 length: 14 amino acids. In DNA, the CDR3 is TGTGCCAGCAGCTCACTTGCGGGGGGCACTGAAGCTTTCTTT. Its translation is CASSSLAGGTEAFF.

V gene TRBV20-1 combines with J gene TRBJ1-1; TRBD1 might be the D (5 bases). The V end lost 3 bases, the J end lost 5 bases, and 10 bases lay between the germline ends. This CDR3 comprises 12 residues. Germline lookup yields CDR1 DFQATT and CDR2 SNEGSKA (reference sequence). The CDR3 sequence is CSARGRETEAFF. DNA for the CDR3: TGCAGTGCTAGGGGGCGGGAGACTGAAGCTTTCTTT.

The chain joins TRBV4-3 to TRBJ2-1, with D possibly TRBD1 on 6 matching bases. This CDR3 has 17 amino acids. V shed 1 base and J shed 1 base, with 14 bases lying between them. Germline CDR1 reads LGHNA; CDR2 reads YSLEER. Written as DNA, the CDR3 is TGCGCCAGCAGCCAAGCTCAGGCAGGGGTGTCCTACAATGAGCAGTTCTTC. Protein: CASSQAQAGVSYNEQFF.

This clonotype has ten or more counts. A single base separates this from a much larger clone, so it may be a read error. V and J are TRBV29-1 and TRBJ2-1; D is uncertain. The CDR3 extends over 10 amino acids. Germline CDR1 reads SQVTM; CDR2 reads ANQGSEA. The ends were cut back, 3 bases at V and 3 bases at J, with 0 bases in the middle. The CDR3 loop reads CSVDYNEQFF. CDR3 bases: TGCAGCGTTGACTACAATGAGCAGTTCTTC.

Ten or more counts support this clonotype. The V and J genes are TRBV16 and TRBJ2-1; TRBD1 might be the D (6 bases). The CDR3 loop spans 13 amino acids. Trimming took 5 bases from V and 7 from J, leaving 12 bases between them. Germline V gives CDR1 KGHSY, CDR2 FQNENV. In DNA, the CDR3 is TGTGCCAGCAGCTATAACAGGGAAAATGAGCAGTTCTTC. Encoded protein: CASSYNRENEQFF.